The rows below give T cell receptor beta chains drawn from one sample of a study of T cells after yellow fever vaccination. Using its own MiXCR run on the 5' RACE reads, TCRdb lists one record per CDR3 protein. Here the sample spans 450,000 to 550,000 distinct CDR3 sequences, under 25% being singletons. Specimen: PBMCs, collected 15 days after the yellow fever booster vaccination. The receptors stem from a man aged 25 to 40 who received the YFV17D yellow fever vaccine. Both conserved end residues are part of each CDR3. The D gene is left open where the match is weak. Where a row states a size, it is once, few, many or the class of an expanded clone; other rows omit it.

size	D	V	J	CDR3	DNA
many	NA	TRBV10-2	TRBJ1-4	CASSETNEKLFF	TGCGCCAGCAGTGAGACTAATGAAAAACTGTTTTTT
few	TRBD2	TRBV7-2	TRBJ2-2	CASTRGGTNTGELFF	TGTGCCAGCACCCGGGGGGGGACGAACACCGGGGAGCTGTTTTTT
NA	NA	TRBV10-3	TRBJ2-1	CAISESGGNYNEQFF	TGTGCCATCAGTGAGTCCGGGGGTAATTACAATGAGCAGTTCTTC
NA	TRBD2	TRBV6-2/TRBV6-3	TRBJ2-7	CASKWLAGGYEYF	TGTGCCAGCAAGTGGCTAGCGGGAGGGTACGAGTACTTC
NA	TRBD2	TRBV7-2	TRBJ2-2	CASSLVGAGGWTGELFF	TGTGCCAGCAGCCTTGTGGGAGCGGGAGGTTGGACCGGGGAGCTGTTTTTT
NA	NA	TRBV7-2	TRBJ1-1	CASSLALLNTEAFF	TGTGCCAGCAGCTTAGCGCTCTTGAACACTGAAGCTTTCTTT
few	TRBD2	TRBV6-1	TRBJ2-6	CASSPFRWGGSGANVLTF	TGTGCCAGCAGTCCCTTTAGGTGGGGGGGGTCTGGGGCCAACGTCCTGACTTTC
NA	NA	TRBV5-5	TRBJ1-6	CASSLTGDSPLHF	TGTGCCAGCAGCTTGACTGGGGATTCACCCCTCCACTTT
NA	TRBD1	TRBV5-1	TRBJ2-7	CASSARQTGGVYEQYF	TGCGCCAGCAGCGCCCGTCAGACAGGGGGCGTTTACGAGCAGTACTTC
many	NA	TRBV20-1	TRBJ2-5	CSARGETQYF	TGCAGTGCTAGAGGAGAGACCCAGTACTTC
NA	NA	TRBV18	TRBJ2-5	CASSPSGHEGQTQYF	TGTGCCAGCTCACCATCAGGACACGAGGGACAGACCCAGTACTTC
NA	TRBD2	TRBV20-1	TRBJ2-1	CSAISGSDFVQFF	TGCAGTGCTATTAGCGGGAGTGATTTCGTGCAGTTCTTC
NA	NA	TRBV7-3	TRBJ2-3	CASSVGPADTQYF	TGTGCCAGCAGCGTAGGGCCTGCAGATACGCAGTATTTT
NA	NA	TRBV20-1	TRBJ2-7	CSARTGGTYEQYF	TGCAGTGCTAGGACAGGTGGGACCTACGAGCAGTACTTC
many	NA	TRBV6-5	TRBJ2-2	CASSYTGGLVSGELFF	TGTGCCAGCAGTTACACAGGGGGACTAGTTTCCGGGGAGCTGTTTTTT
few	TRBD1	TRBV20-1	TRBJ1-5	CSVQGGGQPQHF	TGCAGTGTACAGGGGGGTGGTCAGCCCCAGCATTTT
few	TRBD2	TRBV29-1	TRBJ2-1	CSVGSSGRGGNEQFF	TGCAGCGTTGGGTCTAGCGGGAGAGGTGGCAATGAGCAGTTCTTC
NA	NA	TRBV5-1	TRBJ2-7	CASSLGWGDLLSPGPYEQYF	TGCGCCAGCAGCTTGGGCTGGGGGGACTTACTCTCCCCCGGCCCCTACGAGCAGTACTTC
NA	NA	TRBV29-1	TRBJ2-5	CSFAAGDKETQYF	TGCAGCTTTGCCGCAGGGGACAAAGAGACCCAGTACTTC
few	NA	TRBV18	TRBJ1-1	CASSHRALNTEAFF	TGTGCCAGCTCACACCGGGCTCTGAACACTGAAGCTTTCTTT
NA	TRBD2	TRBV10-2	TRBJ2-1	CASRSGMGYNEQFF	TGCGCCAGCAGGAGCGGGATGGGGTACAATGAGCAGTTCTTC
few	TRBD2	TRBV11-1	TRBJ2-1	CASSLEVSVLAGGYNEQFF	TGTGCCAGCAGCTTAGAGGTTTCGGTACTAGCGGGAGGTTACAATGAGCAGTTCTTC
NA	TRBD2	TRBV3-1	TRBJ2-5	CASSQVRGRGETQYF	TGTGCCAGCAGCCAAGTGCGCGGGAGGGGGGAGACCCAGTACTTC
few	TRBD2	TRBV7-2	TRBJ2-2	CASSLALGGGLGELFF	TGTGCCAGCAGCTTAGCGTTGGGCGGGGGGCTAGGGGAGCTGTTTTTT